This T cell receptor (beta chain) originates from a study of shared clonotypes between healthy human individuals. Sequenced by immunoSEQ multiplex PCR; TCRdb stores in-frame clones only, minus some. The repertoire consists of hundreds of thousands of clones, with almost 97% occurring once and the leading ten covering less than 0.065%. Germline V lookup: CDR1 SGHDT, CDR2 YYEEEE. Trimming shortened V by 4 bases and J by 0 bases, and 10 bases separated the two germline ends. CDR3 length: 14 amino acids. V usage is TRBV5-6 and J usage is TRBJ1-1; a possible D gene is TRBD1 (5 bases). The sample comprised naive CD4+ T cells sorted from blood. This sample's subset: CD45RA+ positively selected. The receptor's source is a woman in her thirties in good health. The CDR3 here is CASSLRGVNTEAFF. The DNA for the CDR3 is TGTGCCAGCAGCCTGCGGGGGGTGAACACTGAAGCTTTCTTT.